These T cell receptor beta chains were read from a single sample in a study of cytomegalovirus exposure and HLA in healthy donors. The data were produced by immunoSEQ multiplex PCR, yet TCRdb's version contains in-frame clones alone and is incomplete. This sample has 100,000 or so clones, with approximately 85% found just once. Sequencing was done on a sample of PBMCs. The receptor source for this set is a man aged 25-45 years in good health and CMV-seronegative. Each CDR3 is given with its conserved first and last residue. The D gene is left open where the match is weak. Clone sizes are given selectively: once, few, many, or a class where the clone is expanded.

j_gene,d_gene,abundance,v_gene,CDR3nt,CDR3aa
TRBJ2-7,TRBD2,.,TRBV6-6,TGTGCCAGCAGCCCCCCCGGCGGGAGTATGTACGAGCAGTACTTC,CASSPPGGSMYEQYF
TRBJ2-7,TRBD1,.,TRBV19,TGTGCCAGTAGTATCGGACAGGGATCATACGAGCAGTACTTC,CASSIGQGSYEQYF
TRBJ2-7,TRBD1,.,TRBV4-3,TGCGCCAGCAGCCAGCTATTTTCAGGACAGGGGTCCTACGAGCAGTACTTC,CASSQLFSGQGSYEQYF
TRBJ2-2,.,once,TRBV28,TGTGCCAGCAGTTTCCCTTTTGGGCGCTTTAACACCGGGGAGCTGTTTTTT,CASSFPFGRFNTGELFF
TRBJ2-5,TRBD1,.,TRBV13,TGTGCCAGCAGCTGGTCCCGGGACAGGGGGCAAGGGGAGACCCAGTACTTC,CASSWSRDRGQGETQYF
TRBJ1-2,TRBD1,.,TRBV7-9,TGTGCCAGCAGCACCGGGACAGGGGGCTATAACTATGGCTACACCTTC,CASSTGTGGYNYGYTF
TRBJ2-7,TRBD2,.,TRBV4-1,TGCGCCAGCAGCCAAGTGGACTCATTAGCGGGAGGCTCCTACGAGCAGTACTTC,CASSQVDSLAGGSYEQYF
TRBJ1-1,.,.,TRBV9,TGTGCCAGCAGCGTGTCGGTTGTCGCTGAAGCTTTCTTT,CASSVSVVAEAFF
TRBJ2-3,TRBD2,.,TRBV19,TGTGCCAGTAGTACACCGGGACTAGCGATTCAGGATACGCAGTATTTT,CASSTPGLAIQDTQYF
TRBJ2-6,.,.,TRBV5-1,TGCGCCAGCAGCCCCGAGACAGGACCCCACTCTGGGGCCAACGTCCTGACTTTC,CASSPETGPHSGANVLTF
TRBJ2-7,TRBD1,.,TRBV9,TGTGCCAGCAGCTTTGATGGACAGGGGGCTAGCGAGCAGTACTTC,CASSFDGQGASEQYF
TRBJ2-3,.,.,TRBV5-8,TGTGCCAGCAGCGACAGAGACACAGATACGCAGTATTTT,CASSDRDTDTQYF
TRBJ1-4,TRBD1,.,TRBV5-1,TGCGCCAGCAGCCGAGGGGGCCTAAATGAAAAACTGTTTTTT,CASSRGGLNEKLFF
TRBJ2-2,.,.,TRBV2,TGTGCCAGCAGGAACGGTGGTCTCGTCTCCGGGGAGCTGTTTTTT,CASRNGGLVSGELFF
TRBJ2-3,TRBD2,medium-sized,TRBV6-4,TGTGCCAGCAGCGAACTAGCGGGGGGCGGAGATACGCAGTATTTT,CASSELAGGGDTQYF
TRBJ1-5,.,.,TRBV7-9,TGTGCCAGCAGCTTGACAGGCTCCAATCAGCCCCAGCATTTT,CASSLTGSNQPQHF
TRBJ2-7,.,few,TRBV10-3,TGTGCCATCAGTGAGTCAATCTTCCGGGGAGGGGGGTACGAGCAGTACTTC,CAISESIFRGGGYEQYF
TRBJ2-3,TRBD2,.,TRBV4-1,TGCGCCAGCGCCAGGACTAGCGGGGGGACTAAAGATACGCAGTATTTT,CASARTSGGTKDTQYF
TRBJ2-1,TRBD2,.,TRBV27,TGTGCCAGCAGTTTATCTGGGGGGGTATACAATGAGCAGTTCTTC,CASSLSGGVYNEQFF
TRBJ2-2,.,.,TRBV19,TGTGCCAGTAGAACGAATGGGCTGACAGTGCTCACCGGGGAGCTGTTTTTT,CASRTNGLTVLTGELFF
TRBJ2-1,.,once,TRBV6-1,TGTGCCAGCAGTGCTTGGCAGTTCTTC,CASSAWQFF
TRBJ2-3,TRBD1,few,TRBV4-2,TGTGCCAGCAGCCCGGGGACAGAGAGCACAGATACGCAGTATTTT,CASSPGTESTDTQYF
TRBJ1-2,TRBD1,.,TRBV25-1,TGTGCCTCACAGGGGTTGAGCTATGGCTACACCTTC,CASQGLSYGYTF
TRBJ1-1,TRBD1,.,TRBV19,TGTGCCAGTACGGACAGGGGGCCGAACACTGAAGCTTTCTTT,CASTDRGPNTEAFF
TRBJ2-3,.,.,TRBV30,TGTGCCTGGAGTGTATACAGACAGCGGGTAGATACGCAGTATTTT,CAWSVYRQRVDTQYF
TRBJ1-4,.,.,TRBV9,TGTGCCAGCAGCCCGAGACCGCAGGGCCCTAATGAAAAACTGTTTTTT,CASSPRPQGPNEKLFF
TRBJ2-3,.,.,TRBV19,TGTGCCAGTAGTGCCTCGGGACACCCCACAGATACGCAGTATTTT,CASSASGHPTDTQYF
TRBJ1-1,.,.,TRBV29-1,TGCAGCGCCTCTCGGAGGAACACTGAAGCTTTCTTT,CSASRRNTEAFF
TRBJ2-3,TRBD2,.,TRBV9,TGTGCCAGCAGCGCCCCCGGGACTAGCGGGGCCACAGATACGCAGTATTTT,CASSAPGTSGATDTQYF
TRBJ2-2,TRBD2,.,TRBV7-2,TGTGCCAGCAGCCCCCAACTAGCGGGGATTAACACCGGGGAGCTGTTTTTT,CASSPQLAGINTGELFF
TRBJ2-5,.,.,TRBV4-1,TGCGCCAGCAGCCCCCCCGGACGGCTGAGGGTGGAGACCCAGTACTTC,CASSPPGRLRVETQYF
TRBJ2-2,TRBD2,.,TRBV4-1,TGCGCCAGCAGCCAGGGACTAGCGAACACCGGGGAGCTGTTTTTT,CASSQGLANTGELFF
TRBJ1-1,.,.,TRBV27,TGTGCCAGCAGTCCCCGACGCAGCAGGGCTTTGGGGATGAACACTGAAGCTTTCTTT,CASSPRRSRALGMNTEAFF
TRBJ2-7,TRBD1,.,TRBV6-1,TGTGCCAGCAGTGTGACAGGGGGATACGAGCAGTACTTC,CASSVTGGYEQYF
TRBJ2-7,TRBD1,.,TRBV6-4,TGTGCCAGCAGTGATCCTGACAGGGAAGTAGGAGAGCAGTACTTC,CASSDPDREVGEQYF
TRBJ2-2,TRBD1,once,TRBV6-1,TGTGCCGGACAGGGGTTCTCCAACACCGGGGAGCTGTTTTTT,CAGQGFSNTGELFF
TRBJ2-3,TRBD2,.,TRBV5-6,TGTGCCAGCAGCCTAATGATAGCGGGAGGGGGTGTCGCAGATACGCAGTATTTT,CASSLMIAGGGVADTQYF
TRBJ2-3,.,.,TRBV6-6,TGTGCCAGCAGTTACCCTTCCCGAGATACGCAGTATTTT,CASSYPSRDTQYF
TRBJ2-5,.,.,TRBV5-6,TGTGCCAGCAGCTTGGTTACAGGGACAGAGACCCAGTACTTC,CASSLVTGTETQYF
TRBJ2-7,.,once,TRBV21-1,TGTGCCAGCAACAGGAACAGGGGGCTGGAGAACGAGCAGTACTTC,CASNRNRGLENEQYF
TRBJ1-1,TRBD1,.,TRBV4-1,TGCGCCAGCAGCCAATATCGAGGACAGGGGGCTGCTTTCTTT,CASSQYRGQGAAFF
TRBJ2-1,TRBD2,.,TRBV25-1,TGTGCCAGCAGTGAAACCCCCCCAAGCGGGAGGGCCATCGATGAGCAGTTCTTC,CASSETPPSGRAIDEQFF
TRBJ2-5,TRBD1,.,TRBV28,TGTGCCAGCAGTTCGCATCCAGGGGGCGGTGGACAAGAGACCCAGTACTTC,CASSSHPGGGGQETQYF
TRBJ2-7,TRBD2,.,TRBV11-2,TGTGCCAGCACCTATACTAGCGGGGAGGAGCAGTACTTC,CASTYTSGEEQYF
TRBJ2-1,TRBD2,.,TRBV7-9,TGTGCCAGCAGCTTATCCGGGACTAGCGGGGTCCTAAATGAGCAGTTCTTC,CASSLSGTSGVLNEQFF
TRBJ2-6,TRBD1,.,TRBV2,TGTGCCAGCAGTGAAAAGGGGGCTCACTCTGGGGCCAACGTCCTGACTTTC,CASSEKGAHSGANVLTF
TRBJ2-7,TRBD1,once,TRBV30,TGTGCCTGGAGTGTACCGGACAGGGATGATTACGAGCAGTACTTC,CAWSVPDRDDYEQYF
TRBJ2-7,.,once,TRBV5-4,TGTGCCAGCAACATCCGGGGATACGCGGAGCAGTACTTC,CASNIRGYAEQYF
TRBJ2-5,TRBD2,.,TRBV5-8,TGTGCCAGCAGCTTGGTTCTAGCGGGAATAGAGACCCAGTACTTC,CASSLVLAGIETQYF
TRBJ1-2,.,.,TRBV7-2,TGTGCCAGCAGCCCTACAGGGAAATATGGCTACACCTTC,CASSPTGKYGYTF
TRBJ2-2,TRBD2,once,TRBV6-1,TGTGCCAGCAGTGGGGTCGGGACTAGCGGGAGTACCGGGGAGCTGTTTTTT,CASSGVGTSGSTGELFF
TRBJ1-2,.,few,TRBV9,TGTGCCAGCAGCGAGGGGTCCTATGGCTACACCTTC,CASSEGSYGYTF
TRBJ2-3,.,once,TRBV28,TGTGCCAGCAGTTTTGGGTGGGGGCCAGACACAGATACGCAGTATTTT,CASSFGWGPDTDTQYF